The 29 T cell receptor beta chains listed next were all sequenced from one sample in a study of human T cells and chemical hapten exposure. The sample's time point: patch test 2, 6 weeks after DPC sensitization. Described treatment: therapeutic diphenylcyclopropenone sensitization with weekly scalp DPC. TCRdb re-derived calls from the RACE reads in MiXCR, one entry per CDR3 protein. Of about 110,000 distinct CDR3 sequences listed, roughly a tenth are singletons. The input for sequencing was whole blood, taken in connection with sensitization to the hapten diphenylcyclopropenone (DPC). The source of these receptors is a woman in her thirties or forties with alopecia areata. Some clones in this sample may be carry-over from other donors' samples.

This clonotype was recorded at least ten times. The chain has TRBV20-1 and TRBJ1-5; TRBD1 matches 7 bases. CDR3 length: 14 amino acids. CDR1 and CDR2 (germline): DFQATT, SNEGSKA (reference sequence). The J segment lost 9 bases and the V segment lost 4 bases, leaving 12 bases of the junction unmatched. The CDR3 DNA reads TGCAGTGCTACTCCGACAGGGCTCAAGGGGCCCCAGCATTTT. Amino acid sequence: CSATPTGLKGPQHF.

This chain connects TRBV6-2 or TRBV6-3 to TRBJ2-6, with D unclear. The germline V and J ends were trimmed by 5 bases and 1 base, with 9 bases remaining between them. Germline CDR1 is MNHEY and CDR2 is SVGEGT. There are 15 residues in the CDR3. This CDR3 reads CASSVMGSGANVLTF. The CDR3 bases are TGTGCCAGCAGTGTCATGGGGTCTGGGGCCAACGTCCTGACTTTC.

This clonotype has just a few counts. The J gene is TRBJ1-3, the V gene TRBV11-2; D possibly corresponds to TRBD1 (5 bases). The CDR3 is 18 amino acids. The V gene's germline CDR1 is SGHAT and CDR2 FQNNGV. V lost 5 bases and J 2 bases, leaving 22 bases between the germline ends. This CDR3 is CASSGRGVSWGTGNTIYF. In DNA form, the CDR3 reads TGTGCCAGCAGCGGTCGGGGGGTATCATGGGGAACTGGAAACACCATATATTTT.

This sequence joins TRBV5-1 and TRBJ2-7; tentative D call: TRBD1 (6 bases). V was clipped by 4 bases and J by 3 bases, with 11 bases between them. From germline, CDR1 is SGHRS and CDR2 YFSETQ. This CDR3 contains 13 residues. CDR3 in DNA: TGCGCCAGCAGCGGGATCAGGGGCTACGAGCAGTACTTC. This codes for CASSGIRGYEQYF.

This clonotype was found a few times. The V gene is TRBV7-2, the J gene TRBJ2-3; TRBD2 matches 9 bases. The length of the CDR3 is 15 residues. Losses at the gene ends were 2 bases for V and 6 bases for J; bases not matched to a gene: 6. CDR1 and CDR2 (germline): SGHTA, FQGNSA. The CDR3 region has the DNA TGTGCCAGCAGCTTAAGCGGGGGGATACGGGATACGCAGTATTTT. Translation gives CASSLSGGIRDTQYF.

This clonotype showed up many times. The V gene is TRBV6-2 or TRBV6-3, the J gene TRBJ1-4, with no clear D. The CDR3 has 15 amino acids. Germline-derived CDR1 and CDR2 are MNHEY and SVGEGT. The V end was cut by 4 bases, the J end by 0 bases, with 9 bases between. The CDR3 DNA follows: TGTGCCAGCAGTTCGGGCAGAGCAACTAATGAAAAACTGTTTTTT. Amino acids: CASSSGRATNEKLFF.

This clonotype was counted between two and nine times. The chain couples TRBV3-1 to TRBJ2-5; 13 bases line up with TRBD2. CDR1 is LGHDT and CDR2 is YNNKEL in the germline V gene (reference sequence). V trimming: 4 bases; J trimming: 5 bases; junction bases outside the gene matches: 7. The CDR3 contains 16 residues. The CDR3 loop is CASSLRLAGGGETQYF. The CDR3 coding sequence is TGTGCCAGCAGCCTTCGACTAGCGGGGGGCGGGGAGACCCAGTACTTC.

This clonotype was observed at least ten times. The CDR3 loop is CASSDIRRQTGGPYNEQFF. For the CDR3, the DNA is TGTGCCAGCAGTGACATCCGACGCCAAACAGGGGGCCCCTACAATGAGCAGTTCTTC. V gene TRBV6-4 combines with J gene TRBJ2-1; 9 bases map to TRBD1. Germline trimming cut 2 bases from V and 2 bases from J; bases unmatched to any gene: 13. Germline V gene data show CDR1 as MRHNA and CDR2 as SNTAGT. The CDR3 consists of 19 residues.

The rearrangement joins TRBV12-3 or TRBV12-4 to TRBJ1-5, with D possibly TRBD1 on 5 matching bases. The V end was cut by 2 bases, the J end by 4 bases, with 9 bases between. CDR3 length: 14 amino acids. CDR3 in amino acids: CASSLTGANQPQHF. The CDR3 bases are TGTGCCAGCAGTTTAACCGGGGCTAATCAGCCCCAGCATTTT.

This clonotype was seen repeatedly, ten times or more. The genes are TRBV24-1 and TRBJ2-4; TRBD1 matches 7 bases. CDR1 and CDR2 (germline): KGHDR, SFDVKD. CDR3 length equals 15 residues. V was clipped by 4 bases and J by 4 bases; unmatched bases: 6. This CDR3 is CATSEAGTAKNIQYF. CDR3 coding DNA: TGTGCCACCAGTGAGGCCGGGACAGCTAAAAACATTCAGTACTTC.

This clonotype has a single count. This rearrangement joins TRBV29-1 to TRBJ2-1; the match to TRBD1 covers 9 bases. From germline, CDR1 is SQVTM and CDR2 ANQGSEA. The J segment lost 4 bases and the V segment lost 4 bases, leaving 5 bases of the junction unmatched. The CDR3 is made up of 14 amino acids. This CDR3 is CSVARDRVYNEQFF. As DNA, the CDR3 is TGCAGCGTTGCCCGGGACAGGGTATACAATGAGCAGTTCTTC.

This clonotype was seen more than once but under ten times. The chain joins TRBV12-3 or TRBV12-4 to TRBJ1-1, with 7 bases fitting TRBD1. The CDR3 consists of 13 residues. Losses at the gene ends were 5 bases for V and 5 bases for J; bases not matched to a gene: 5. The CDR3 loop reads CASSRQQGTEAFF. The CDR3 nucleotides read TGTGCCAGCAGTCGACAACAGGGGACTGAAGCTTTCTTT.

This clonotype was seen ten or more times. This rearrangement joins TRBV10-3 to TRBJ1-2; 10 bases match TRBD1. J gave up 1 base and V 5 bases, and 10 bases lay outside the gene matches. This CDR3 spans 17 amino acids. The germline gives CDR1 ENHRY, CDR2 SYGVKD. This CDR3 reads CAISTGQGGTYNYGYTF. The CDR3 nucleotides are TGTGCCATCAGTACTGGACAGGGGGGGACTTATAACTATGGCTACACCTTC.

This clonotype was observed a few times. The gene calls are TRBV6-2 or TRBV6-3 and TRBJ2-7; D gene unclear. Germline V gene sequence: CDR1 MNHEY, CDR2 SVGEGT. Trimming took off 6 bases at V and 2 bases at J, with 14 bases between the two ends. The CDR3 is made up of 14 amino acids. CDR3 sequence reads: CASSRAPTAYEQYF. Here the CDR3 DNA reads TGTGCCAGCAGCCGCGCCCCTACAGCCTACGAGCAGTACTTC.

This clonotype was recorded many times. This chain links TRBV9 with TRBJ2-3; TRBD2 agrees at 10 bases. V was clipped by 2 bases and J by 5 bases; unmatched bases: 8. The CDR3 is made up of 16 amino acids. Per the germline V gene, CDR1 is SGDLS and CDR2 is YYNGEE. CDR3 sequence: CASSVGASGGLDTQYF. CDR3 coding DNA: TGTGCCAGCAGCGTTGGCGCTAGCGGGGGATTAGATACGCAGTATTTT. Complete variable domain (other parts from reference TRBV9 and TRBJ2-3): DSGVTQTPKHLITATGQRVTLRCSPRSGDLSVYWYQQSLDQGLQFLIQYYNGEERAKGNILERFSAQQFPDLHSELNLSSLELGDSALYFCASSVGASGGLDTQYFGPGTRLTVL.

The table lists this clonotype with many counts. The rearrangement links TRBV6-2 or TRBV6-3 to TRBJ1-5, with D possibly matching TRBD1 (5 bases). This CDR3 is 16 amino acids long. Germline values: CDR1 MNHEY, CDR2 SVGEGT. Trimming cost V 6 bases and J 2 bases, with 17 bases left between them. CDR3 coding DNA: TGTGCCAGCAGCTCCGGGACCCCTGGAGGCAATCAGCCCCAGCATTTT. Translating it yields CASSSGTPGGNQPQHF.

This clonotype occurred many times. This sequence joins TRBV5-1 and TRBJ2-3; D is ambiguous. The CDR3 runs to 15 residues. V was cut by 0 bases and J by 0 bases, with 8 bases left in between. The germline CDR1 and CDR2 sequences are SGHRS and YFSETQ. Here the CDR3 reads CASSLAATSTDTQYF. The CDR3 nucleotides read TGCGCCAGCAGCTTGGCAGCAACTAGCACAGATACGCAGTATTTT.

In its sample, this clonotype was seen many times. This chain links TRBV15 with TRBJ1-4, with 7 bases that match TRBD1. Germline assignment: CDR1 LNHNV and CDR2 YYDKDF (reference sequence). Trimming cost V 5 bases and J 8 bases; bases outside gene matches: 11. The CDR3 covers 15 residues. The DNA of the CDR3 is TGTGCCACCAGCCGTACCGGGACAGCGGGGGAAAAACTGTTTTTT. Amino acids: CATSRTGTAGEKLFF. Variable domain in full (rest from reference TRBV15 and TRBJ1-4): DAMVIQNPRYQVTQFGKPVTLSCSQTLNHNVMYWYQQKSSQAPKLLFHYYDKDFNNEADTPDNFQSRRPNTSFCFLDIRSPGLGDTAMYLCATSRTGTAGEKLFFGSGTQLSVL.

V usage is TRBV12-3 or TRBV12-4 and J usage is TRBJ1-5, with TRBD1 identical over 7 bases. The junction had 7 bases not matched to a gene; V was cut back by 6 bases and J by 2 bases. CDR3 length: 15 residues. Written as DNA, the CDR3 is TGTGCCAGCAGCCAACAGGGGTCTGGCAATCAGCCCCAGCATTTT. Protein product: CASSQQGSGNQPQHF.

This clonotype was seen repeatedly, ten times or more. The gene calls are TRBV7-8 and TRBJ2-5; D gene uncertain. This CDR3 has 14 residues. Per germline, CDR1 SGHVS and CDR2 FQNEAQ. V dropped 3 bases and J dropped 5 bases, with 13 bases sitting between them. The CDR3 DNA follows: TGTGCCAGCAGCTTTAGTAGGATTCTGGAGACCCAGTACTTC. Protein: CASSFSRILETQYF.

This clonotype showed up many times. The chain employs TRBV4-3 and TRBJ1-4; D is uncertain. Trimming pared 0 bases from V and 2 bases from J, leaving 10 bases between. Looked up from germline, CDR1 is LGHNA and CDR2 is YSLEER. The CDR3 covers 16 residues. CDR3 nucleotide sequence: TGCGCCAGCAGCCAAGAGAGTGGGCCGACTAATGAAAAACTGTTTTTT. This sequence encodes CASSQESGPTNEKLFF.

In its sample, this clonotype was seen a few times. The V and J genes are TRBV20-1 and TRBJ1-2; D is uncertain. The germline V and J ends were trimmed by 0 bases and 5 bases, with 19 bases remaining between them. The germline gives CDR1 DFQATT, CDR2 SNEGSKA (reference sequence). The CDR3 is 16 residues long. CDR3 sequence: CSARDPMRDQRYGYTF. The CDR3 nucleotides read TGCAGTGCTAGAGACCCCATGAGGGATCAGCGGTATGGCTACACCTTC.

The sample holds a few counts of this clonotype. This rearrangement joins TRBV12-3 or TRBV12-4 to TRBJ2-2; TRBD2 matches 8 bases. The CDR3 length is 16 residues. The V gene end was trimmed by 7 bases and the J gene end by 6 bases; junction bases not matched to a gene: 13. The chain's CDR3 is CASTLPGTGGPGELFF. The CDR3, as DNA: TGTGCCAGCACCCTCCCCGGAACGGGGGGGCCCGGGGAGCTGTTTTTT.

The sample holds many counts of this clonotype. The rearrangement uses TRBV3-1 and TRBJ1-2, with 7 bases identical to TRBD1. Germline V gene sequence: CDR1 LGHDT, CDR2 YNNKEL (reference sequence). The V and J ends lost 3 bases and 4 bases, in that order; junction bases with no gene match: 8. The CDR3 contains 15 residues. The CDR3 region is CASSQGTAFPYGYTF. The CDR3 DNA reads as TGTGCCAGCAGCCAGGGGACAGCTTTCCCCTATGGCTACACCTTC.

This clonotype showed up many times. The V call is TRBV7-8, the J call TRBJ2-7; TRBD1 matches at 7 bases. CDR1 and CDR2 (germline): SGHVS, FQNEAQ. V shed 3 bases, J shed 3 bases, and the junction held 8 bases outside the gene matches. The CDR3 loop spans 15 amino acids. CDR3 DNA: TGTGCCAGCAGCTTGGCCCGGGACAGAAACTACGAGCAGTACTTC. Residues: CASSLARDRNYEQYF.

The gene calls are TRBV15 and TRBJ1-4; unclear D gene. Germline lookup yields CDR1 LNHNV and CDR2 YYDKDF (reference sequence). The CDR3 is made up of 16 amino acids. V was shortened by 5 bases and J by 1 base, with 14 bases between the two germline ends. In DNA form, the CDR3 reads TGTGCCACCAGCCCACTCACGGCGGAAACTAATGAAAAACTGTTTTTT. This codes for CATSPLTAETNEKLFF.

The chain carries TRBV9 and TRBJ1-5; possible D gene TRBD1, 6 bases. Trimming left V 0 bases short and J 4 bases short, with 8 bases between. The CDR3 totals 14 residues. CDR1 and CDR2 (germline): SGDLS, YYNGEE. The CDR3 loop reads CASSVGDTNQPQHF. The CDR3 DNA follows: TGTGCCAGCAGCGTAGGGGACACTAATCAGCCCCAGCATTTT.

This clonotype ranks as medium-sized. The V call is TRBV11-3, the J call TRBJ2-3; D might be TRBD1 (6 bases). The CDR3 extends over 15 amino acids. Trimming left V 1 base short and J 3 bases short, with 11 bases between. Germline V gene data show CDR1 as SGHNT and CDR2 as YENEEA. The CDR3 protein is CASSLGAGDTDTQYF. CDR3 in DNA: TGTGCCAGCAGCTTAGGGGCAGGGGATACAGATACGCAGTATTTT.

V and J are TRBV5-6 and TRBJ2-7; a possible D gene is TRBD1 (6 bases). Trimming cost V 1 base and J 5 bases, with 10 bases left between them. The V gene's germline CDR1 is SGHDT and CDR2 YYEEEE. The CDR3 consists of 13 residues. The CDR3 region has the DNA TGTGCCAGCAGCTTGTGGGGGCCCCACGAGCAGTACTTC. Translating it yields CASSLWGPHEQYF.